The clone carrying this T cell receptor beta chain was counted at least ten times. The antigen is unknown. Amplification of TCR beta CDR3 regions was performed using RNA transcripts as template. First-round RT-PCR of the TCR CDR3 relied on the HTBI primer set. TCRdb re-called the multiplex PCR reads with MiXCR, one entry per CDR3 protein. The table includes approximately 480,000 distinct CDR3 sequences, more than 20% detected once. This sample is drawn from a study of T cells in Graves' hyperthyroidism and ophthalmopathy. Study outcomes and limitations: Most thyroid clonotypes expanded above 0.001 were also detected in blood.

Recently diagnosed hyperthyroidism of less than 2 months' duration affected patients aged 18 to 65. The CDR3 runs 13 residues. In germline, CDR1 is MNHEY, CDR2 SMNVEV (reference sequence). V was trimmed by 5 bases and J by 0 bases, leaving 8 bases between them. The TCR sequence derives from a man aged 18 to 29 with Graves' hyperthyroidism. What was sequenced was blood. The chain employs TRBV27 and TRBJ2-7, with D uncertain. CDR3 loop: CASSGDRSYEQYF. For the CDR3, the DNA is TGTGCCAGCAGTGGAGACCGCTCCTACGAGCAGTACTTC.